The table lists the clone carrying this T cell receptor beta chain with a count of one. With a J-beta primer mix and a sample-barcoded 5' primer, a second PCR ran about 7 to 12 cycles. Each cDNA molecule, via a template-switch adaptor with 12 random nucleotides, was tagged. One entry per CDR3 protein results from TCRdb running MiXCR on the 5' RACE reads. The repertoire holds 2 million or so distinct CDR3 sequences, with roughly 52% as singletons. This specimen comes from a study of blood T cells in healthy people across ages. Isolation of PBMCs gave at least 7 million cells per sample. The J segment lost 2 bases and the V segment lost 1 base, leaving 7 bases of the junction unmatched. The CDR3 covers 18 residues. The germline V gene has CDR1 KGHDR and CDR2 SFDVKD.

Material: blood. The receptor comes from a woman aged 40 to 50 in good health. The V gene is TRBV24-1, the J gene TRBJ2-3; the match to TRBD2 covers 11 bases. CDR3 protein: CATSDFGRLAGTTDTQYF. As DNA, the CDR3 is TGTGCCACCAGTGATTTTGGGAGACTAGCGGGGACCACAGATACGCAGTATTTT.